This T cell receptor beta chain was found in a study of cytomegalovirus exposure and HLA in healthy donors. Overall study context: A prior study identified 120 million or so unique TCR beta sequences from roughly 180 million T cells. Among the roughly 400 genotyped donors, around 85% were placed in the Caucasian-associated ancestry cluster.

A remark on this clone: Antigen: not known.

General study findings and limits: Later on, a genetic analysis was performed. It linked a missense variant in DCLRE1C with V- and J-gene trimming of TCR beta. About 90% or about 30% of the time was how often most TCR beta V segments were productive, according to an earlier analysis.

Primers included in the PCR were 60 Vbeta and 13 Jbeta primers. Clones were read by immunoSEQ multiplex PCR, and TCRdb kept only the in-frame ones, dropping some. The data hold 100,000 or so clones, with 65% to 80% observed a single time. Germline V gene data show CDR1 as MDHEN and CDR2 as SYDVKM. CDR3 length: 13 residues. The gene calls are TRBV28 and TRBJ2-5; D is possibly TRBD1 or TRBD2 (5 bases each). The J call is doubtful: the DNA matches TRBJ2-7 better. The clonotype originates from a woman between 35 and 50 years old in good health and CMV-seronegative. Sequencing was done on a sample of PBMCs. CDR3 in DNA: TGTGCCAGCAGTTACTATGGGGGCTACGAGCAGTACTTC. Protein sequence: CASSYYGGYEQYF.